What follows are 7 T cell receptor beta chains derived from one specimen sequenced in a study of OX40 agonist ivuxolimab in advanced cancers. Profiled with immunoSEQ multiplex PCR; TCRdb holds only in-frame clones, not every one. The sample yields 55,000 to 85,000 clones, approximately 90% seen once. Sequencing used CD4+ or CD8+ T cells sorted from blood, obtained in a trial of the OX40 agonist ivuxolimab. The source of these receptors is an adult with an advanced solid tumor such as melanoma, head and neck, liver or kidney cancer.

The V and J genes are TRBV5-5 and TRBJ2-2; 10 bases are a match to TRBD1. With 5 bases clipped from V and 4 bases from J, the junction kept 5 bases outside the gene matches. Germline CDR1 and CDR2: SGHKS and YYEKEE (reference sequence). There are 15 residues in the CDR3. The CDR3 DNA reads TGTGCCAGCAGAGGGACAGGGGCGCGCACCGGGGAGCTGTTTTTT. This sequence encodes CASRGTGARTGELFF.

Details on this clone: At one end the junction does not follow the germline gene, possibly because of a read error. Other DNA sequences in this specimen translate into the identical CDR3. The chain joins TRBV6-1 to TRBJ2-3; D gene ambiguous. CDR3 length: 13 amino acids. Germline CDR1 is MNHNS and CDR2 is SASEGT. The CDR3 bases are TGTGCCAGCAGTGAAGTTGTCACAGACACGCAGTATTTT. Translating gives CASSEVVTDTQYF.

This chain connects TRBV5-4 to TRBJ1-1, with TRBD1 as a possible D gene (6 bases). Germline lookup yields CDR1 SGHNT and CDR2 YYREEE (reference sequence). The length of the CDR3 is 16 residues. V was shortened by 0 bases and J by 3 bases, with 15 bases between the two germline ends. The CDR3 DNA follows: TGTGCCAGCAGCTTGGCATCTAGGGGGTGGGACACTGAAGCTTTCTTT. It is translated as CASSLASRGWDTEAFF.

The chain joins TRBV6-1 to TRBJ1-5; 7 nucleotides line up with TRBD1. Germline assignment: CDR1 MNHNS and CDR2 SASEGT. With V trimmed by 4 bases and J by 5 bases, 5 bases remained unmatched. The CDR3 spans 14 residues. CDR3 in amino acids: CASSAKGADQPQHF. In DNA form, the CDR3 reads TGTGCCAGCAGTGCAAAGGGGGCTGATCAGCCCCAGCATTTT.

This chain joins TRBV5-4 and TRBJ2-7; 7 bases match TRBD1. The V and J ends lost 6 bases and 5 bases, in that order; junction bases with no gene match: 11. The CDR3 totals 14 residues. Germline assignment: CDR1 SGHNT and CDR2 YYREEE (reference sequence). The CDR3 region has the DNA TGTGCCAGCAAGAACACAGGGGACCCCAACGAGCAGTACTTC. Protein: CASKNTGDPNEQYF.

The CDR3 nucleotides read TGCGCCAGCAGCTTGGTGGGAGGGGCCCACCCTTTCTTT. Translated, it gives CASSLVGGAHPFF. V is TRBV5-1 and J is TRBJ1-1, with a tentative D call TRBD1 (5 bases). The germline V gene has CDR1 SGHRS and CDR2 YFSETQ. The length of the CDR3 is 13 residues. V was clipped by 0 bases and J by 12 bases, with 15 bases between them.

This clone was counted between two and nine times. The chain carries TRBV11-2 and TRBJ2-3; D assignment may be TRBD1 or TRBD2 (5 bases each). This CDR3 has 15 residues. The germline CDR1 and CDR2 sequences are SGHAT and FQNNGV. The V and J ends lost 1 base and 9 bases respectively, with 17 bases between them. The CDR3 DNA follows: TGTGCCAGCAGCTTAGGGCTCTCGGTGGGGGAAACGCAGTATTTT. Its protein is CASSLGLSVGETQYF.